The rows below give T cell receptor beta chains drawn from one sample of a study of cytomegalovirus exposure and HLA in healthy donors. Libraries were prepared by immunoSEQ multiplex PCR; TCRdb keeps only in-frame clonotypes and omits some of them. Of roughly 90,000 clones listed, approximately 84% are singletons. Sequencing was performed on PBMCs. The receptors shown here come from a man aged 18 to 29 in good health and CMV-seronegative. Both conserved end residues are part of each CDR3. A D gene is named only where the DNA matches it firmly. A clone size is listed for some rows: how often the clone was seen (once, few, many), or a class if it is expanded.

CSVEIPGRYGYTF TGCAGCGTTGAAATACCAGGGAGGTATGGCTACACCTTC TRBJ1-2 TRBV29-1 few -
CATYVSMNAYGYTF TGTGCCACCTACGTAAGCATGAACGCATATGGCTACACCTTC TRBJ1-2 TRBV6-6 - -
CAGSGFGQPQHF TGTGCCGGGTCGGGGTTCGGACAGCCCCAGCATTTT TRBJ1-5 TRBV19 - -
CASSLWPGVSSYEQYF TGTGCCAGCAGCTTGTGGCCGGGAGTGTCCTCCTACGAGCAGTACTTC TRBJ2-7 TRBV5-4 - -
CACLFTQGAGETQYF TGTGCCTGCCTCTTTACACAGGGGGCTGGGGAGACCCAGTACTTC TRBJ2-5 TRBV30 - TRBD1
CASSPLQGESGYTF TGTGCCAGCTCACCACTGCAGGGGGAAAGCGGCTACACCTTC TRBJ1-2 TRBV18 few TRBD1
CASSQAALYSYNSPLHF TGCGCCAGCAGCCAAGCTGCTCTCTACTCCTATAATTCACCCCTCCACTTT TRBJ1-6 TRBV4-3 - -
CASRTSANNEQFF TGTGCCAGCAGGACTAGCGCTAACAATGAGCAGTTCTTC TRBJ2-1 TRBV2 once TRBD2
CAGGGLAGIQYF TGTGCCGGGGGGGGACTAGCGGGTATACAGTACTTC TRBJ2-7 TRBV28 - TRBD2
CASSLGGRTTDTQYF TGCGCCAGCAGCCTCGGCGGGCGGACTACAGATACGCAGTATTTT TRBJ2-3 TRBV4-3 - -
CASREWTSGAHEQYF TGCGCCAGCAGAGAATGGACTAGCGGGGCCCACGAGCAGTACTTC TRBJ2-7 TRBV5-1 - TRBD2
CASSLFFGQPANYGYTF TGTGCCAGCAGTTTATTTTTCGGACAGCCCGCTAACTATGGCTACACCTTC TRBJ1-2 TRBV27 - -
CASSYTPGLAGDEQFF TGTGCCAGCAGTTACACTCCGGGACTAGCGGGTGATGAGCAGTTCTTC TRBJ2-1 TRBV6-6 - TRBD2
CSAAGVRGEKLFF TGCAGCGCCGCAGGGGTCCGAGGGGAAAAACTGTTTTTT TRBJ1-4 TRBV29-1 - -
CAASGQGRGTEAFF TGTGCCGCCTCCGGACAGGGCCGGGGAACTGAAGCTTTCTTT TRBJ1-1 TRBV2 - TRBD1
CASSLFEVNTEAFF TGTGCCAGCAGCTTATTTGAGGTGAACACTGAAGCTTTCTTT TRBJ1-1 TRBV7-9 - -
CASSPPGSRYNEQFF TGTGCCAGCAGCCCCCCGGGGTCCCGATACAATGAGCAGTTCTTC TRBJ2-1 TRBV5-4 - -
CASRGGHTF TGCGCCAGCAGGGGGGGTCACACCTTC TRBJ1-2 TRBV5-1 - -
CASSPGITGDTQYF TGTGCCAGCTCACCGGGGATAACAGGTGATACGCAGTATTTT TRBJ2-3 TRBV18 - -
CSVADSLAEAFF TGCAGCGTAGCTGACTCGTTGGCTGAAGCTTTCTTT TRBJ1-1 TRBV29-1 - -
CASSVSGRTSEELFF TGTGCCAGCAGCGTTAGTGGACGCACCTCGGAGGAACTGTTTTTT TRBJ1-4 TRBV9 - -
CASSQGGGVNQPQHF TGTGCCAGCAGCCAAGGGGGAGGGGTCAATCAGCCCCAGCATTTT TRBJ1-5 TRBV14 - -
CASSGTLDRGPGNTIYF TGTGCCAGCAGCGGAACCCTAGACAGGGGCCCTGGAAACACCATATATTTT TRBJ1-3 TRBV5-4 - TRBD1
CASSEWPASEQYF TGTGCCAGCAGTGAATGGCCTGCAAGCGAGCAGTACTTC TRBJ2-7 TRBV2 - -
CASSPTGGVQPQHF TGTGCCAGCAGTCCCACAGGGGGCGTTCAGCCCCAGCATTTT TRBJ1-5 TRBV6-5 - TRBD1
CAWSVYGAGGSQTYEQYF TGTGCCTGGAGTGTATACGGCGCGGGAGGCTCCCAGACATACGAGCAGTACTTC TRBJ2-7 TRBV30 once TRBD2
CASSPRTSGIFNEQFF TGTGCCAGCAGCCCACGGACTAGCGGGATCTTCAATGAGCAGTTCTTC TRBJ2-1 TRBV9 - TRBD2
CARSATQQQETQYF TGTGCCAGAAGCGCGACTCAACAACAAGAGACCCAGTACTTC TRBJ2-5 TRBV5-3 - -
CASSQGLAGGDTQYF TGTGCCAGCAGCCAAGGACTAGCGGGAGGGGATACGCAGTATTTT TRBJ2-3 TRBV7-9 once TRBD2
CAISESTSGRQDTQYF TGTGCCATCAGTGAGTCGACTAGCGGGAGACAAGATACGCAGTATTTT TRBJ2-3 TRBV10-3 - TRBD2
CASSPGLQETQYF TGTGCCAGCTCACCGGGACTTCAAGAGACCCAGTACTTC TRBJ2-5 TRBV18 - -
CASEKNTEAFF TGTGCCAGCGAGAAGAACACTGAAGCTTTCTTT TRBJ1-1 TRBV28 - -
CASSSRYGRAGYTF TGTGCCAGCAGCTCCCGCTACGGCAGGGCTGGCTACACCTTC TRBJ1-2 TRBV11-2 - -
CASSSPGLASDTQYF TGTGCCAGCAGCTCACCGGGACTAGCTTCTGATACGCAGTATTTT TRBJ2-3 TRBV7-8 - TRBD2
CATSRGTAVYEQYF TGTGCCACCAGCAGGGGGACAGCAGTTTACGAGCAGTACTTC TRBJ2-7 TRBV15 - TRBD1
CASSKDSMNTEAFF TGTGCCAGCAGTAAGGACAGTATGAACACTGAAGCTTTCTTT TRBJ1-1 TRBV6-6 - -
CASTRESYSNQPQHF TGTGCCAGCACTCGGGAGAGCTATAGCAATCAGCCCCAGCATTTT TRBJ1-5 TRBV28 - -
CASSFSSQGQETQYF TGTGCCAGCAGTTTCTCGAGTCAGGGGCAAGAGACCCAGTACTTC TRBJ2-5 TRBV28 - -
CASSVTGGAAAYEQYF TGTGCCAGCAGCGTGACCGGGGGGGCCGCCGCCTACGAGCAGTACTTC TRBJ2-7 TRBV9 few TRBD2
CSATPGVSTEAFF TGCAGCGCTACACCAGGGGTGAGCACTGAAGCTTTCTTT TRBJ1-1 TRBV29-1 - -
CASSAEGRSGDTQYF TGTGCCAGCAGCGCCGAGGGCCGTTCAGGAGATACGCAGTATTTT TRBJ2-3 TRBV2 - -
CASSPPGAEGNEKLFF TGTGCCAGCAGCCCCCCCGGGGCGGAGGGTAATGAAAAACTGTTTTTT TRBJ1-4 TRBV9 - -
CASTSPGQGASRYGYTF TGTGCCAGCACCTCCCCGGGACAGGGGGCCAGCCGATATGGCTACACCTTC TRBJ1-2 TRBV7-9 - TRBD1
CSVVASGPSTDTQYF TGCAGCGTCGTCGCTAGCGGCCCTAGCACAGATACGCAGTATTTT TRBJ2-3 TRBV29-1 - TRBD2
CASSPSGNSYNSPLHF TGTGCCAGCAGCCCGTCGGGGAACTCCTATAATTCACCCCTCCACTTT TRBJ1-6 TRBV13 - -